A selection of T cell receptor beta chains follows, all from one sample in a study of blood T cell repertoires in COVID-19. Sequencing used immunoSEQ multiplex PCR; TCRdb keeps in-frame clones, though not all of them. Of about 260,000 clones detected, about four fifths appear once; the ten largest clones hold 8% to 10%. The sequenced sample consisted of peripheral blood. All receptors derive from a woman between 50 and 59 years old who had recovered from COVID-19. The CDR3 runs from the conserved cysteine through the conserved F or W. Fields, in order: clone size, V gene, J gene, D gene, CDR3 protein, CDR3 DNA. The D gene is left open where the match is weak. Size is omitted from some rows. Given values are once, few, many or a class for expanded clones.

-	TRBV5-1	TRBJ2-7	TRBD2	CASSLSLAGSSYEQYF	TGCGCCAGCAGCTTGAGCCTAGCGGGGAGCTCCTACGAGCAGTACTTC
-	TRBV5-1	TRBJ2-3	TRBD2	CASSLRGDGWTDTQYF	TGCGCCAGCAGCTTGCGGGGGGATGGATGGACAGATACGCAGTATTTT
-	TRBV15	TRBJ1-4	-	CATSRGQVVNEKLFF	TGTGCCACCAGCAGAGGACAGGTTGTAAATGAAAAACTGTTTTTT
-	TRBV4-2	TRBJ2-7	TRBD2	CASSQDRTSGVYEQYF	TGTGCCAGCAGCCAAGACCGGACTAGCGGGGTTTACGAGCAGTACTTC
-	TRBV19	TRBJ2-2	TRBD1	CASSSGQEAGELFF	TGTGCCAGTAGTTCTGGACAGGAAGCCGGGGAGCTGTTTTTT
few	TRBV5-1	TRBJ1-2	TRBD1	CASTYTGALGHGYTF	TGCGCCAGCACTTACACAGGGGCCTTGGGGCATGGCTACACCTTC
once	TRBV4-3	TRBJ1-2	TRBD1	CASSPAGTGIYGYTF	TGCGCCAGCAGCCCCGCCGGGACAGGGATCTATGGCTACACCTTC
-	TRBV18	TRBJ2-3	-	CASSQGHRTDTQYF	TGTGCCAGCTCCCAGGGACACCGCACAGATACGCAGTATTTT
-	TRBV11-2	TRBJ2-1	TRBD2	CASSPGGTSGDEQFF	TGTGCCAGCAGCCCTGGCGGGACTAGTGGTGATGAGCAGTTCTTC
-	TRBV9	TRBJ2-1	TRBD2	CASSVVPGLAGGPTGEQFF	TGTGCCAGCAGCGTAGTGCCGGGACTAGCGGGGGGCCCTACGGGTGAGCAGTTCTTC
-	TRBV5-1	TRBJ1-2	-	CASSLEGQGNGYTF	TGCGCCAGCAGCTTGGAGGGGCAGGGAAATGGCTACACCTTC
-	TRBV4-2	TRBJ1-4	-	CASSQDGQINEKLFF	TGTGCCAGCAGCCAAGATGGTCAGATTAATGAAAAACTGTTTTTT
-	TRBV7-8	TRBJ2-7	TRBD1	CASSSAAGTGFNEQYF	TGTGCCAGCAGCTCCGCGGCTGGGACAGGGTTCAACGAGCAGTACTTC
-	TRBV2	TRBJ2-1	-	CASNLSPNEQFF	TGTGCCAGCAATTTATCCCCCAATGAGCAGTTCTTC
-	TRBV27	TRBJ1-3	-	CASSSYGEGRNTIYF	TGTGCCAGCAGTTCCTACGGGGAGGGACGAAACACCATATATTTT
-	TRBV11-2	TRBJ1-1	TRBD1	CASRRTGQGNTEAFF	TGTGCCAGCAGGCGAACCGGACAGGGTAACACTGAAGCTTTCTTT
-	TRBV5-1	TRBJ1-1	-	CASSLAVSNTEAFF	TGCGCCAGCAGCTTGGCCGTCTCGAACACTGAAGCTTTCTTT
-	TRBV3-1/TRBV3-2	TRBJ2-5	-	CASSQATGRGETQYF	TGTGCCAGCAGCCAAGCAACAGGGAGGGGGGAGACCCAGTACTTC
-	TRBV7-9	TRBJ1-5	-	CASSFTGTSSNQPQHF	TGTGCCAGCAGCTTTACAGGGACGTCTAGCAATCAGCCCCAGCATTTT
-	TRBV9	TRBJ1-3	TRBD1	CASSVGQGSGNTIYF	TGTGCCAGCAGCGTAGGACAGGGATCTGGAAACACCATATATTTT
few	TRBV7-8	TRBJ2-7	-	CASSLRSTGYEQYF	TGTGCCAGCAGCTTAAGGAGCACCGGGTACGAGCAGTACTTC
-	TRBV24-1	TRBJ2-2	-	CATSDFRGNTGELFF	TGTGCCACCAGTGATTTCCGGGGGAACACCGGGGAGCTGTTTTTT
-	TRBV4-1	TRBJ2-3	TRBD1	CASSPQGASTDTQYF	TGCGCCAGCAGCCCACAGGGGGCTAGCACAGATACGCAGTATTTT
-	TRBV29-1	TRBJ2-1	TRBD2	CSVGTSGVNEQFF	TGCAGCGTTGGGACTAGCGGGGTAAATGAGCAGTTCTTC
-	TRBV28	TRBJ2-1	-	CASSGAGAELYNEQFF	TGTGCCAGCAGTGGTGCGGGGGCCGAGTTATACAATGAGCAGTTCTTC
-	TRBV7-9	TRBJ2-1	-	CASSSGSVSYVEQFF	TGTGCCAGCAGCTCGGGGAGCGTATCATACGTTGAGCAGTTCTTC
-	TRBV3-1/TRBV3-2	TRBJ2-3	-	CASSDTGTDTQYF	TGTGCCAGCAGCGATACAGGGACAGATACGCAGTATTTT
-	TRBV5-1	TRBJ2-3	TRBD2	CASSLVASGSPLQYF	TGCGCCAGCAGCTTGGTGGCTAGCGGGAGCCCCCTACAGTATTTT
once	TRBV11-1	TRBJ2-3	TRBD2	CASSLQGLAGNTQYF	TGTGCCAGCAGCTTACAGGGACTAGCGGGAAATACGCAGTATTTT
-	TRBV3-1/TRBV3-2	TRBJ2-2	-	CASSQAGPGELFF	TGTGCCAGCAGCCAAGCAGGGCCCGGGGAGCTGTTTTTT
-	TRBV28	TRBJ1-4	TRBD1	CASSIRQGTTNEKLFF	TGTGCCAGCAGTATCAGACAGGGAACAACTAATGAAAAACTGTTTTTT
-	TRBV27	TRBJ1-2	-	CASSSGGVGNYGYTF	TGTGCCAGCAGCTCGGGGGGAGTTGGTAACTATGGCTACACCTTC
-	TRBV7-9	TRBJ2-3	TRBD2	CASSPRTSGLTDTQYF	TGTGCCAGCAGCCCTCGGACTAGCGGACTCACAGATACGCAGTATTTT
-	TRBV5-6	TRBJ1-2	-	CASSLQSLGYTF	TGTGCCAGCAGCTTACAGTCCCTGGGCTACACCTTC
-	TRBV24-1	TRBJ2-5	TRBD1	CATSDRQGAMETQYF	TGTGCCACCAGTGACCGACAGGGGGCGATGGAGACCCAGTACTTC
-	TRBV27	TRBJ2-7	-	CASSLSGRGPSHLREQYF	TGTGCCAGCAGTTTATCTGGCAGGGGCCCATCCCATCTACGGGAGCAGTACTTC